The rows below give T cell receptor beta chains drawn from one sample of a study of CXCR3-negative and CXCR3-positive naive CD8 T cells. For each CDR3 protein, TCRdb gives one entry from its re-call of the 5' RACE reads, without DNA. This sample's clone table lists about 130,000 distinct CDR3 sequences. The sequencing sample was made of naive CXCR3- CD8+ T cells from blood. These receptors were collected from a human donor in good health. Some clones in this sample may be carry-over from other donors' samples. CDR3s include the opening cysteine and the closing phenylalanine or tryptophan.

J	length	V	CDR3
TRBJ1-2	14	TRBV20-1	CSARDIGVSYGYTF
TRBJ2-7	15	TRBV5-4	CASSWDREIYYEQYF
TRBJ2-5	18	TRBV11-2	CASNHFQEGARLQETQYF
TRBJ2-6	15	TRBV11-3	CASSPTYSGANVLTF
TRBJ2-5	16	TRBV7-9	CASSQLAGGPYETQYF
TRBJ2-1	14	TRBV19	CASAAGTGWNEQFF
TRBJ2-1	16	TRBV7-2	CASSSIRGASYNEQFF
TRBJ2-2	12	TRBV29-1	CSVISAVGELFF
TRBJ2-7	14	TRBV20-1	CSASPGTGLHEQYF
TRBJ2-2	14	TRBV4-1	CASSQGGTTGELFF
TRBJ1-1	12	TRBV28	CATCEWDTEAFF